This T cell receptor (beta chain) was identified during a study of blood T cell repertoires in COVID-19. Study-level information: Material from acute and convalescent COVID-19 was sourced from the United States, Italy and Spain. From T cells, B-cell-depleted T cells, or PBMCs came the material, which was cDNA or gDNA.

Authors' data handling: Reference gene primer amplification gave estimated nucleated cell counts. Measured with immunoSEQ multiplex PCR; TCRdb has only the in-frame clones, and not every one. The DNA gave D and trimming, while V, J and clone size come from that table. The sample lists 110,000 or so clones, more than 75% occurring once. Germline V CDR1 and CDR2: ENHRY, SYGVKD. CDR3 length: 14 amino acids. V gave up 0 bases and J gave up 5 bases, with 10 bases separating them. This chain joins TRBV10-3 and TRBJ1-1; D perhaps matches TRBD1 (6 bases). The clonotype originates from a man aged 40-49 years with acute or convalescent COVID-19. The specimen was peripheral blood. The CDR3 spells CAISESGAGTEAFF. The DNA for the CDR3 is TGTGCCATCAGTGAGTCGGGGGCTGGAACTGAAGCTTTCTTT.